The 10 T cell receptor beta chains reported below all come from one sample, sequenced in a study of CD8+ T cells in alopecia areata. cDNA serving as the sequencing template came from extracted, reverse transcribed RNA. Repertoires were generated with immunoSEQ multiplex PCR, while TCRdb's copy carries only in-frame clones and drops some. The sample presents over 100,000 clones, none singletons. Sequenced material: lesional skin. These TCRs come from a C3H/HeJ mouse with alopecia areata. This mouse strain has H2-k as its MHC haplotype.

On this clone: The gene names given are mouse names. The sequence runs out 4 residues before the end of the CDR3; the remainder is reconstructed from the germline J gene. The chain carries TRBV13-2 and TRBJ1-4; TRBD1 aligns across 9 bases. The germline gives CDR1 NNHNN, CDR2 SYGAGS (reference sequence). There are 15 residues in the CDR3. V was clipped by 1 base and J by 6 bases; unmatched bases: 4. CDR3 bases read: TGTGCCAGCGGTGATCCAGGGACAGGGTACGAA. As protein: CASGDPGTGYE. The full CDR3 protein is CASGDPGTGYERLFF.

This clone has ten or more counts. Gene names and germline match the mouse. The read is 4 residues too short to cover the CDR3 end, so that end is filled in from the germline J gene. The J gene is TRBJ2-5, the V gene TRBV13-3, with 11 bases that match TRBD2. This CDR3 has 17 residues. CDR1 is NNHDY, CDR2 SYVADS, per germline. The ends lost 1 base at V and 1 base at J; junction bases unmatched: 5. CDR3 residues: CASSDSGLGVYQDTQYF. The covered CDR3 bases are TGTGCCAGCAGTGATTCGGGACTGGGGGTATACCAAGAC.

In the case of this clone: The listed TCRdb protein conflicts with the DNA translation at residue 11, and the protein shown is translated directly from the DNA. Mouse gene names and germline throughout. The CDR3 end is not reached by the read, which stops 3 residues before it; the germline J gene fills it in. Other DNA sequences in the sample encode the same CDR3. This sequence joins TRBV19 and TRBJ1-6; a possible D gene is TRBD1 (5 bases). TRBJ1-6 is marked as an open reading frame, function uncertain. The CDR3 totals 14 residues. V gave up 0 bases and J gave up 9 bases, with 10 bases separating them. Germline CDR1 reads FNHDT; CDR2 reads SITEND (reference sequence). Here the CDR3 reads CASSIGGRSSPLYF. The DNA read from the CDR3 is TGTGCCAGCAGTATAGGGGGCAGATCTTCGCCC.

This clone occurred many times. All gene names here are mouse names. The DNA ends 4 residues before the CDR3 does, and the rest of the CDR3 is filled in from the germline J gene. The chain is built from TRBV13-3 and TRBJ2-7; 8 positions match TRBD2. The germline gives CDR1 NNHDY, CDR2 SYVADS. This CDR3 has 13 amino acids. The covered CDR3 bases are TGTGCCAGCAGTTGGACTGGGAGATAT. It yields the protein CASSWTGRY. The whole CDR3 sequence reads CASSWTGRYEQYF.

With regard to this clone: Genes and germline come from the mouse. From the germline J gene comes the end of the CDR3, since the read stops 4 residues before it. J is TRBJ2-1 and V is TRBV16, with D possibly being TRBD1 (5 bases). V lost 0 bases, J lost 3 bases, and 6 bases lay in between. CDR1 and CDR2 from the germline V gene are SGHSA and FRNQAP. CDR3 length: 14 amino acids. The CDR3 DNA, read in part, is TGTGCAAGCAGCTTAGATCAGGGCTATGCT. It codes for CASSLDQGYA. The entire CDR3 protein reads CASSLDQGYAEQFF.

This clone was found a few times. Translating the DNA gives a protein that differs from the TCRdb entry at residue 9; the protein shown here is that DNA translation. Genes here carry mouse names. The missing CDR3 end, 3 residues past where the read stops, is filled in from the germline J gene. The chain combines TRBV13-3 with TRBJ1-3; possibly TRBD1 for D (6 bases). Germline V CDR1 and CDR2: NNHDY, SYVADS. V was cut by 4 bases and J by 8 bases, with 10 bases left in between. CDR3 length: 12 residues. Incomplete CDR3 DNA: TGTGCCAGCAGTAGGGCAGGGGATACG. Protein product: CASSRAGDT. The CDR3 as a whole reads CASSRAGDTLYF.

On this clone: Gene names are the mouse ones. The read terminates 4 residues before the CDR3 end, so the remaining end is supplied by the germline J gene. The J gene is TRBJ2-7, the V gene TRBV1; D is possibly TRBD2 (6 bases). From germline, CDR1 is NSQYPW and CDR2 LRSPGD (reference sequence). Between the trimmed V and J ends, which lost 5 bases and 2 bases, there was a span of 13 bases. The CDR3 covers 14 residues. The CDR3 sequence is CTCSTALGAYEQYF. Partial CDR3 DNA: TGCACCTGCAGTACCGCCTTGGGGGCCTAT.

This clone was picked up a small number of times. Gene names follow the mouse nomenclature. The CDR3 extends 4 residues past the end of the read, so its final part is completed from the germline J gene. The chain uses TRBV19 and TRBJ2-1; 12 bases map to TRBD2. The CDR3 totals 15 residues. Looked up from germline, CDR1 is FNHDT and CDR2 is SITEND (reference sequence). The CDR3 DNA, read in part, is TGTGCCAGCAGTCCCCGGGACTGGGGGGCGGCT. Translated: CASSPRDWGAA. The whole CDR3 sequence reads CASSPRDWGAAEQFF.

This clone was seen a few times. TCRdb's protein and the translated DNA diverge at residue 13; the protein reported here is the translation of the DNA. Mouse germline and gene names are used. Read coverage stops 3 residues before the CDR3 terminus; the germline J gene supplies the remainder. The chain uses TRBV1 and TRBJ1-3, with 7 positions matching TRBD1. After removal of 2 bases from V and 2 bases from J, the junction contained 6 bases not matched to a gene. Germline lookup yields CDR1 NSQYPW and CDR2 LRSPGD (reference sequence). This CDR3 is 16 amino acids long. The CDR3 region is CTCSARQGGAGNTLYF. The part of the CDR3 DNA that was read is TGCACCTGCAGTGCAAGACAGGGTGGAGCTGGAAATACG. Based on the CDR3 plus reference TRBV1 and TRBJ1-3, the full variable domain is VTLLEQNPRWRLVPRGQAVNLRCILKNSQYPWMSWYQQDLQKQLQWLFTLRSPGDKEVKSLPGADYLATRVTDTELRLQVANMSQGRTLYCTCSARQGGAGNTLYFGEGSRLIVV.

This clone occurred a few times. The protein given in TCRdb and the translation of the DNA differ at residue 12, and the sequence presented here derives from the DNA. Germline and genes here are mouse. The read comes to an end 3 residues before the CDR3 does, leaving the germline J gene to fill in the end. The chain recombines TRBV1 with TRBJ1-6; no reliable D call. TRBJ1-6 is known as an ORF, though its function is uncertain. V lost 5 bases and J lost 4, with 12 bases in between. CDR3 length: 15 amino acids. From germline, CDR1 is NSQYPW and CDR2 LRSPGD (reference sequence). The CDR3 protein is CTCSPGGDYNSPLYF. The part of the CDR3 DNA that was read is TGCACCTGCAGTCCAGGTGGGGATTATAATTCGCCC.